Below are 3 T cell receptor beta chains sequenced from a single sample in a study of T cell responses to AZD1222 COVID-19 vaccine. Sequenced by immunoSEQ multiplex PCR; TCRdb stores in-frame clones only, minus some. The sample lists around 150,000 clones, around 88% occurring once. Sample: peripheral blood, taken on day 0 of MenACWY control vaccination. These receptors were obtained from an adult in good health.

The chain employs TRBV7-2 and TRBJ2-1, with 9 bases lining up with TRBD1. The CDR3 sequence is 13 residues long. Germline CDR1 is SGHTA and CDR2 is FQGNSA. After removal of 7 bases from V and 7 bases from J, the junction contained 5 bases not matched to a gene. The CDR3 reads CASKGTGLNEQFF. As DNA, the CDR3 is TGTGCCAGCAAGGGGACAGGGTTGAATGAGCAGTTCTTC.

V is TRBV9 and J is TRBJ1-3, with a tentative D call TRBD1 (5 bases). Per germline, CDR1 SGDLS and CDR2 YYNGEE. Deletions cut 3 bases from V and 0 bases from J, with 7 bases between. The CDR3 has 14 residues. CDR3 sequence (DNA): TGTGCCAGCAGCGCAGGGAGCTCTGGAAACACCATATATTTT. It is translated as CASSAGSSGNTIYF.

The J gene is TRBJ1-2, the V gene TRBV9, with 7 bases fitting TRBD1. The CDR3 is 13 residues long. V lost 4 bases, J lost 1 base, and 1 base stayed unmatched. Germline loops: CDR1 SGDLS, CDR2 YYNGEE. CDR3 bases: TGTGCCAGCAGCCAGGGGGTTAACTATGGCTACACCTTC. It codes for CASSQGVNYGYTF.